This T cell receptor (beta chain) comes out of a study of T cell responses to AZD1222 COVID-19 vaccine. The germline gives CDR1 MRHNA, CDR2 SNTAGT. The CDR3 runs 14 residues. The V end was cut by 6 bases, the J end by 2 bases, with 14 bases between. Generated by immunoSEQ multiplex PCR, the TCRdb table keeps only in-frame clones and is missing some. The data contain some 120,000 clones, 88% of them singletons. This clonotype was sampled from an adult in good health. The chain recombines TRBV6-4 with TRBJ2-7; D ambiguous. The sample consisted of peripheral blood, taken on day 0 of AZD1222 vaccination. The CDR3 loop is CASSPTLMTYEQYF. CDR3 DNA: TGTGCCAGCAGCCCTACCCTCATGACCTACGAGCAGTACTTC.